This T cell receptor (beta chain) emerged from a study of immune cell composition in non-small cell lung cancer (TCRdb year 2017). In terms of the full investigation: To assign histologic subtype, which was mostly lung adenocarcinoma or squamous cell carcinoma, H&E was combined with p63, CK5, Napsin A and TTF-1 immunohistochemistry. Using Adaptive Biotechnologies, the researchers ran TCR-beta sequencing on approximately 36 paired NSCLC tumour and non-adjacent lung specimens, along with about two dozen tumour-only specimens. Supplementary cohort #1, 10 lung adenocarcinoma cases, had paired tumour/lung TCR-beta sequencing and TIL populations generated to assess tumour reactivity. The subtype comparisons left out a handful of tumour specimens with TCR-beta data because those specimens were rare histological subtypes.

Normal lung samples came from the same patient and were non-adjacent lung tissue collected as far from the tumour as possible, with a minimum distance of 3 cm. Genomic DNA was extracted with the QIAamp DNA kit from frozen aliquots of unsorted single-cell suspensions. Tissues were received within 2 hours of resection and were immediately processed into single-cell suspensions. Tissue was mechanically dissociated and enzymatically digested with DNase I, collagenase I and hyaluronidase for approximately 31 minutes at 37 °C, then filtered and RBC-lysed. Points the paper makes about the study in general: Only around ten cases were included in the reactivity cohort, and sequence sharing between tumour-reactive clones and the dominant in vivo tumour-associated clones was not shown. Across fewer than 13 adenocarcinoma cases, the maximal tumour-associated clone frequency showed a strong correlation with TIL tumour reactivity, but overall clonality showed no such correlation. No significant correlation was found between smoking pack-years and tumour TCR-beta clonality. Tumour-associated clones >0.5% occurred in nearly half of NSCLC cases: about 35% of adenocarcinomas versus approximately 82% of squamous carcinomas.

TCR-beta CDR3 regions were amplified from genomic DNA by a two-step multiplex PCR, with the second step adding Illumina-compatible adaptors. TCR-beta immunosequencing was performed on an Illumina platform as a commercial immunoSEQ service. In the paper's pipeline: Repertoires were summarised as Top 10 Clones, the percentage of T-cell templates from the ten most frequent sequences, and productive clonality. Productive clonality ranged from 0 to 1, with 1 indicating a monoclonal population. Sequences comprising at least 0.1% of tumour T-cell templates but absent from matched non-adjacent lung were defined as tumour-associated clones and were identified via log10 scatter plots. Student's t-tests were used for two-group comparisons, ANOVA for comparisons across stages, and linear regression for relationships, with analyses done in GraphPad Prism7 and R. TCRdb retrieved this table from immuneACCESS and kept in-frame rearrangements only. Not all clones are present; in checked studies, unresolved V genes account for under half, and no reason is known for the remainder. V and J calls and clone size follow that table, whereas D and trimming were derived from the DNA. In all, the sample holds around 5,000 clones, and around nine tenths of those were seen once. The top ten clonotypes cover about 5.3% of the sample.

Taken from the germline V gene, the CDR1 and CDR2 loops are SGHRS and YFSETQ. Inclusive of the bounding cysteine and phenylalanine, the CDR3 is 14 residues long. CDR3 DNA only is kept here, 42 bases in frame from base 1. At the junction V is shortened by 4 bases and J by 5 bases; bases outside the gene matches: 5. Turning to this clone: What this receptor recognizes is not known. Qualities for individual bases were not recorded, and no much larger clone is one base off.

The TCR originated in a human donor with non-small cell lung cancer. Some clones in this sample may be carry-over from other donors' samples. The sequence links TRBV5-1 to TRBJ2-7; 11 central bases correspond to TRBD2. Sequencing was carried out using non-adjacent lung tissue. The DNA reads TGCGCCAGCAGCATCTTAGCGGGAGGGGACGAGCAGTACTTC. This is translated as CASSILAGGDEQYF.